Following are 18 T cell receptor beta chains from one sample sequenced in a study of blood T cells in healthy people across ages. Sample-barcoded 5' priming and a J-beta primer mix drove a second PCR of about 6 to 11 cycles. In TCRdb, the 5' RACE reads were re-called with MiXCR into one record per CDR3 protein. The data hold fewer than 800,000 distinct CDR3 sequences, with under 25% observed a single time. The sample comprised blood. The receptors were gathered from a man between 65 and 85 years old in good health.

This clonotype came up a few times. The chain has TRBV20-1 and TRBJ2-1; D is unresolved. The ends were cut back, 2 bases at V and 6 bases at J, with 8 bases in the middle. CDR3 size: 12 residues. Looked up from germline, CDR1 is DFQATT and CDR2 is SNEGSKA (reference sequence). The CDR3 nucleotides read TGCAGTGCTAGAAGGTCTAGCAATGAGCAGTTCTTC. It yields the protein CSARRSSNEQFF.

A word on this clonotype: One end of the junction fails to match germline, which may point to a read error. This chain's CDR3 is CASSLDLVSKRKF. CDR3 sequence (DNA): TGTGCCAGCAGCTTAGATCTAGTTTCTAAGAGAAAGTTC. This sequence joins TRBV11-2 and TRBJ2-7; D unclear. The CDR3 consists of 13 residues. The V gene's germline CDR1 is SGHAT and CDR2 FQNNGV.

The J gene is TRBJ2-7, the V gene TRBV7-2, with 12 bases identical to TRBD1. This CDR3 has 16 amino acids. CDR1 and CDR2 (germline): SGHTA, FQGNSA. The V and J ends lost 3 bases and 3 bases, in that order; junction bases with no gene match: 6. This chain's CDR3 is CASSFSRDRGLYEQYF. The CDR3 region has the DNA TGTGCCAGCAGCTTCAGTCGGGACAGGGGGCTCTACGAGCAGTACTTC.

This clonotype was detected only a few times. The rearrangement joins TRBV12-3 or TRBV12-4 to TRBJ2-1, with unresolved D. The CDR3 sequence is 11 residues long. V dropped 1 base and J dropped 11 bases, with 6 bases sitting between them. CDR3 bases: TGTGCCAGCAGTTTAGACCATCAGCAGTTCTTC. It codes for CASSLDHQQFF.

Regarding this clonotype: A much more abundant neighbour one base away suggests this may be a read error. The chain recombines TRBV10-1 with TRBJ2-2, with a weak D call TRBD1 (6 bases). Germline lookup yields CDR1 WNHNN and CDR2 SYGVQD (reference sequence). This CDR3 spans 14 amino acids. V lost 11 bases and J lost 5, with 18 bases in between. The CDR3 spells CAGYWGPRTGELFF. In DNA, the CDR3 is TGCGCCGGCTACTGGGGGCCTAGGACCGGGGAGCTGTTTTTT.

The chain has TRBV3-1 and TRBJ2-5; 7 bases are shared with TRBD1. Near its end, the DNA agrees better with TRBJ2-1, so the J call may be wrong. The CDR3 is 16 amino acids. The V gene's germline CDR1 is LGHDT and CDR2 YNNKEL (reference sequence). CDR3 in amino acids: CASSQMRSGQHNEQFF. Here the CDR3 DNA reads TGTGCCAGCAGCCAAATGAGGTCGGGACAGCACAATGAGCAGTTCTTC.

Remarks on this clonotype: At one of its ends the junction is not consistent with the germline gene, which may arise from a read error. V is TRBV20-1 and J is TRBJ1-5; 9 bases line up with TRBD1. The CDR3 covers 15 residues. CDR1 and CDR2 (germline): DFQATT, SNEGSKA (reference sequence). This CDR3 is CSAREDRGSNQPQHF. CDR3 bases: TGCAGTGCTAGAGAGGACAGGGGAAGCAATCAGCCCCAACATTTT.

This clonotype was observed at least ten times. This chain connects TRBV20-1 to TRBJ2-7; tentative D call: TRBD2 (6 bases). The CDR3 covers 15 residues. Germline-derived CDR1 and CDR2 are DFQATT and SNEGSKA (reference sequence). Trimming cost V 1 base and J 2 bases, with 15 bases left between them. CDR3 sequence reads: CSARATSPYTYEQYF. CDR3 sequence (DNA): TGCAGTGCTAGAGCAACTAGCCCTTATACCTACGAGCAGTACTTC.

This clonotype has a handful of counts. V usage is TRBV7-2 and J usage is TRBJ1-5, with D unresolved. Per the germline V gene, CDR1 is SGHTA and CDR2 is FQGNSA. The CDR3 runs to 14 residues. Trimming took off 3 bases at V and 3 bases at J, with 9 bases between the two ends. The CDR3 sequence is CASSLSGANQPQHF. The DNA of the CDR3 is TGTGCCAGCAGCTTGTCAGGAGCCAATCAGCCCCAGCATTTT.

As for this clonotype: An end of the junction differs from the germline gene, which may be a read error. The V gene is TRBV3-1, the J gene TRBJ2-1, with a tentative D call TRBD1 (5 bases). Near its end, the DNA agrees better with TRBJ2-7, so the J call may be wrong. The length of the CDR3 is 14 residues. Germline lookup yields CDR1 LGHDT and CDR2 YNNKEL (reference sequence). CDR3 loop: CASSQGGYSCEQYF. The CDR3 nucleotides are TGTGCCAGCAGCCAAGGGGGCTACTCCTGCGAGCAGTACTTC.

This clonotype has ten or more counts. This CDR3 reads CSGRQGVQETQYF. CDR3 DNA: TGCAGCGGGCGGCAGGGAGTCCAAGAGACCCAGTACTTC. The chain recombines TRBV29-1 with TRBJ2-5; tentatively, D is TRBD1 or TRBD2 (5 bases each). CDR3 size: 13 residues. With 7 bases removed from V and 1 base from J, the gap between germline ends came to 13 bases. The germline V gene has CDR1 SQVTM and CDR2 ANQGSEA. Together with reference TRBV29-1 and TRBJ2-5, the CDR3 gives the full variable domain: SAVISQKPSRDICQRGTSLTIQCQVDSQVTMMFWYRQQPGQSLTLIATANQGSEATYESGFVIDKFPISRPNLTFSTLTVSNMSPEDSSIYLCSGRQGVQETQYFGPGTRLLVL.

This clonotype appeared a few times. The DNA of the CDR3 is TGCGCCAGCAGAGCCGGGACAGGTACCACAGATACGCAGTATTTT. Translated, it gives CASRAGTGTTDTQYF. The chain links TRBV5-1 to TRBJ2-3; 8 nucleotides agree with TRBD1. Per the germline V gene, CDR1 is SGHRS and CDR2 is YFSETQ. CDR3 length: 15 amino acids. V was pared by 5 bases and J by 2 bases, with 7 bases of the junction left unmatched. Full variable domain (missing parts from reference TRBV5-1 and TRBJ2-3): KAGVTQTPRYLIKTRGQQVTLSCSPISGHRSVSWYQQTPGQGLQFLFEYFSETQRNKGNFPGRFSGRQFSNSRSEMNVSTLELGDSALYLCASRAGTGTTDTQYFGPGTRLTVL.

This clonotype was detected many times. V is TRBV2 and J is TRBJ2-5; D is unresolved. CDR3 size: 15 residues. Germline V lookup: CDR1 SNHLY, CDR2 FYNNEI. V gave up 2 bases and J gave up 5 bases, with 15 bases separating them. The CDR3 loop reads CASSELGLLRETQYF. As DNA, the CDR3 is TGTGCCAGCAGTGAACTAGGGCTCCTCCGGGAGACCCAGTACTTC.

This chain links TRBV24-1 with TRBJ2-1; 9 nucleotides agree with TRBD1. The CDR3 consists of 16 residues. Germline CDR1 and CDR2: KGHDR and SFDVKD. The ends lost 4 bases at V and 6 bases at J; junction bases unmatched: 9. CDR3 DNA: TGTGCCACCAGTGACCCCGGGACAGGGTTCGCCAATGAGCAGTTCTTC. This sequence encodes CATSDPGTGFANEQFF.

On this clonotype itself: Given a much more abundant clone one base away, this may be a read error. V usage is TRBV6-2 or TRBV6-3 and J usage is TRBJ2-1; no definite D call. The CDR3 runs 14 residues. Germline V gene sequence: CDR1 MNHEY, CDR2 SVGEGT. Trimming left V 4 bases short and J 6 bases short, with 13 bases between. The CDR3 DNA sequence: TGTGCCAGCAGTTCCTACGGACGGCTCAATGAGCAGTTCTTC. Translation gives CASSSYGRLNEQFF.

A note on this clonotype: One end of the junction does not line up with germline, which may come from a read error. The chain employs TRBV7-3 and TRBJ2-3; 10 bases line up with TRBD2. From germline, CDR1 is SGHTA and CDR2 FQGTGA. This CDR3 has 15 residues. The CDR3 loop is CASSVSGRATGTQYF. In DNA, the CDR3 is TGTGCCAGCAGCGTAAGCGGGAGGGCAACAGGTACGCAGTATTTT. Drawing the rest from reference TRBV7-3 and TRBJ2-3, the complete variable domain is GAGVSQTPSNKVTEKGKYVELRCDPISGHTALYWYRQSLGQGPEFLIYFQGTGAADDSGLPNDRFFAVRPEGSVSTLKIQRTERGDSAVYLCASSVSGRATGTQYFGPGTRLTVL.

Only a few counts were recorded for this clonotype. The CDR3 protein is CAISEARETGTDTQYF. In nucleotides, the CDR3 is TGTGCCATCAGTGAGGCGAGGGAGACGGGCACAGATACGCAGTATTTT. The V gene is TRBV10-3, the J gene TRBJ2-3, with D perhaps matching TRBD2 (5 bases). This CDR3 region has 16 residues. In germline, CDR1 is ENHRY, CDR2 SYGVKD. V was shortened by 2 bases and J by 1 base, with 13 bases between the two germline ends.

The sample holds a few counts of this clonotype. J is TRBJ1-2 and V is TRBV19; D is ambiguous. The V end was cut by 5 bases, the J end by 1 base, with 11 bases between. There are 14 residues in the CDR3. Germline V gene lookup returns CDR1 LNHDA and CDR2 SQIVND (reference sequence). CDR3 in DNA: TGTGCCAGTAGTCTACGGACGGTTAACTATGGCTACACCTTC. Its protein is CASSLRTVNYGYTF.